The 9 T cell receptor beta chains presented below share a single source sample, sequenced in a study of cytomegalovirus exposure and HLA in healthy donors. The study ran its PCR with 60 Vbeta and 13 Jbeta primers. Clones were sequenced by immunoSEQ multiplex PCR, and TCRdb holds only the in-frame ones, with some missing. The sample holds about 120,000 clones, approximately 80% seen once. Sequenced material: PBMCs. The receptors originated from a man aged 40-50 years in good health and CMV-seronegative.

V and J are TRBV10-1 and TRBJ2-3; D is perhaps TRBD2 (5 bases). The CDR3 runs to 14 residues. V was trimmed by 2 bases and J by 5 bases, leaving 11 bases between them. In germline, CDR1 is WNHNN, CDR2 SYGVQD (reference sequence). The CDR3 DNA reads TGCGCCAGCAGTGAGACTGGACTGCAAGATACGCAGTATTTT. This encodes CASSETGLQDTQYF.

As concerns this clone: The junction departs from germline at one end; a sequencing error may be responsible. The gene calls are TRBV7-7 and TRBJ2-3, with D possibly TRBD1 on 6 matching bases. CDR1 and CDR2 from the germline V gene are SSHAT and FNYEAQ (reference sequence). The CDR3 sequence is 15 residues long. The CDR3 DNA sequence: TGTGCTAGCAGCCGGGGACAACGGACGACAGATACGCAGTATTTT. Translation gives CASSRGQRTTDTQYF.

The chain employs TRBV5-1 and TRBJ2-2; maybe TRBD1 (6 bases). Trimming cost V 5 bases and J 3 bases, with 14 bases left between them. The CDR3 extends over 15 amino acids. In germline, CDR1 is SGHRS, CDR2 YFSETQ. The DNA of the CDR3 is TGCGCCAGCAGAATAGGGGACACTGACACCGGGGAGCTGTTTTTT. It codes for CASRIGDTDTGELFF. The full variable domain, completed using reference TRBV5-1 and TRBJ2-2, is KAGVTQTPRYLIKTRGQQVTLSCSPISGHRSVSWYQQTPGQGLQFLFEYFSETQRNKGNFPGRFSGRQFSNSRSEMNVSTLELGDSALYLCASRIGDTDTGELFFGEGSRLTVL.

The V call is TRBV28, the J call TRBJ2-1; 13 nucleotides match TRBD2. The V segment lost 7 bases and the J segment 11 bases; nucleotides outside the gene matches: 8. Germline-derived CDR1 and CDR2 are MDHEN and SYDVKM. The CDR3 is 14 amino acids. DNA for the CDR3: TGTGCCAGCACTGAGGGACTAGCGGGATTTAAGCAGTTCTTC. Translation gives CASTEGLAGFKQFF.

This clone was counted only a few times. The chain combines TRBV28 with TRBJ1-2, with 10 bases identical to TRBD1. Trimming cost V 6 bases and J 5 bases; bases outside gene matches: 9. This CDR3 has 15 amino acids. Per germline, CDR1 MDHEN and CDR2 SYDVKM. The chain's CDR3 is CASRPTGGSLYGYTF. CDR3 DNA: TGTGCCAGCAGACCGACAGGGGGCTCGTTATATGGCTACACCTTC.

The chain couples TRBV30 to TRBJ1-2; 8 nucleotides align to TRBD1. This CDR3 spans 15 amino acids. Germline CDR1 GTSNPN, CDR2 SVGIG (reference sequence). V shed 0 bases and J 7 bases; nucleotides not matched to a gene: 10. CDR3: CAWSVGAGGTGGYTF. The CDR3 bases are TGTGCCTGGAGTGTCGGGGCAGGGGGCACCGGTGGCTACACCTTC.

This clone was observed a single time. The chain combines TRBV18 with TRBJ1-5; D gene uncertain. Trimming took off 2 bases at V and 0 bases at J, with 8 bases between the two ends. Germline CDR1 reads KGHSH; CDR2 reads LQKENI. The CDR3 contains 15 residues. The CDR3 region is CASSPSVASNQPQHF. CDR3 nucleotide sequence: TGTGCCAGCTCACCATCCGTGGCTAGCAATCAGCCCCAGCATTTT.

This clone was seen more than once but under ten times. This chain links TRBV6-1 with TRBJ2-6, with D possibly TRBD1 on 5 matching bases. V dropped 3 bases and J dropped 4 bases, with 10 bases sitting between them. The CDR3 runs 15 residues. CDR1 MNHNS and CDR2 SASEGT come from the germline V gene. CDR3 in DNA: TGTGCCAGCAGTGATTGGGGCGCCGGGGCCAACGTCCTGACTTTC. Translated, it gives CASSDWGAGANVLTF.

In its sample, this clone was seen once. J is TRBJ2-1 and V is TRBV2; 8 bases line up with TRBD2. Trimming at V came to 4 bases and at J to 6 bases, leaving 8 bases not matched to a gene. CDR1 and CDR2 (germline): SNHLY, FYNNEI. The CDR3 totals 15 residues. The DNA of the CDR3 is TGTGCCAGCAGTGCGGCGGGGGGCATATTCAATGAGCAGTTCTTC. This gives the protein CASSAAGGIFNEQFF.